A selection of T cell receptor beta chains follows, all from one sample in a study of response to subunit inactivated influenza vaccine. MiXCR, applied by TCRdb to the RT-PCR reads, yields one record per CDR3 protein. The sample yields about 310,000 distinct CDR3 sequences, over 20% seen once. The specimen comprised PBMCs from blood, sampled less than 22 months after vaccination. The source of these receptors is a man between 45 and 75 years old who received an inactivated influenza vaccine. Both conserved end residues are part of each CDR3.

V gene,J gene,CDR3 protein
TRBV5-1,TRBJ2-2,CASSRRAGAANTGELFF
TRBV6-1,TRBJ2-1,CASSFTEGGNEQFF
TRBV12-3/TRBV12-4,TRBJ1-1,CASTLSWGPNTEAFF
TRBV6-5,TRBJ1-4,CASSPRQGETNEKLFF
TRBV14,TRBJ2-1,CASSRMIPYNEQFF
TRBV12-3/TRBV12-4,TRBJ2-1,CASTLLAGLHNEQFF
TRBV12-3/TRBV12-4,TRBJ1-3,CASSLDTSGNTIYF
TRBV6-1,TRBJ1-1,CASNPSGTGGDGEAFF
TRBV7-9,TRBJ2-4,CASSLEGWRGNIQYF
TRBV20-1,TRBJ1-5,CSAHREFNQPQHF
TRBV12-3/TRBV12-4,TRBJ2-3,CASSFPADTQYF
TRBV20-1,TRBJ1-2,CSARVSGGRYGYTF
TRBV7-9,TRBJ2-5,CASVRTEETQYF
TRBV5-1,TRBJ2-3,CASSHGQGSDTQYF
TRBV2,TRBJ2-7,CASSSMATYEQYF
TRBV12-3/TRBV12-4,TRBJ2-1,CASTKGDEQFF
TRBV6-1,TRBJ2-3,CASSDLPRGADTQYF
TRBV7-9,TRBJ2-7,CASSPRGPYEQYF
TRBV19,TRBJ2-5,CASSATRGETQYF
TRBV7-2,TRBJ2-7,CASSLTGYEQYF
TRBV2,TRBJ2-1,CASSDYSDEQFF
TRBV10-3,TRBJ2-3,CAISPGQTDTQYF
TRBV6-2/TRBV6-3,TRBJ2-7,CASSYFPSGPFSYEQYF
TRBV4-3,TRBJ2-5,CASSQDRLAGAETQYF
TRBV5-1,TRBJ2-6,CASSFEQSGANVLTF
TRBV7-2,TRBJ2-1,CASSLNPGGSYNEQFF
TRBV11-1,TRBJ2-2,CASSLARGPSTGELFF
TRBV11-2,TRBJ1-4,CASSLGRVEKLFF
TRBV11-2,TRBJ1-1,CASSSTAGSESFF
TRBV5-1,TRBJ2-6,CASSQGAGANVLTF
TRBV30,TRBJ2-5,CAWSDGSETQYF
TRBV29-1,TRBJ2-5,CSVAHRGQETQYF
TRBV12-3/TRBV12-4,TRBJ1-1,CASSPGFEAFF
TRBV9,TRBJ2-3,CASSVTTADTQYF
TRBV3-1,TRBJ1-1,CASSQNAVNTEAFF
TRBV20-1,TRBJ2-5,CSALSLREAQETQYF
TRBV12-3/TRBV12-4,TRBJ1-6,CASTYVRSGTGTTLHF
TRBV7-2,TRBJ2-3,CATGLQASDSDTQYF
TRBV18,TRBJ2-7,CASSPVEETYEQYF
TRBV7-2,TRBJ1-5,CASSLGGGTKPQHF
TRBV28,TRBJ1-1,CASSLLTGAKNTEAFF